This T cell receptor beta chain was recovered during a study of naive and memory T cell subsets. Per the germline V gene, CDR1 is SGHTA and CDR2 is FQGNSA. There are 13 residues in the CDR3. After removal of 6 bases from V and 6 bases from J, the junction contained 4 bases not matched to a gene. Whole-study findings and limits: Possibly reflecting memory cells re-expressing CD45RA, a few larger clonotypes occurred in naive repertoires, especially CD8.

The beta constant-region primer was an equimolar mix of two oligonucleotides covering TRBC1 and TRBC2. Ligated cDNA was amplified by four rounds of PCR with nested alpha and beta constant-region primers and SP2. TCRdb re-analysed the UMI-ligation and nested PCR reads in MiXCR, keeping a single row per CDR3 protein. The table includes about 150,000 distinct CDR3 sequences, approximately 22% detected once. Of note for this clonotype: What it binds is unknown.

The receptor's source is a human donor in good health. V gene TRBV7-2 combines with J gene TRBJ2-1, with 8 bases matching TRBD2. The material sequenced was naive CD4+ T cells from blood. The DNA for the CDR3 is TGTGCCAGCAGACCCGGGGGGGGCAATGAGCAGTTCTTC. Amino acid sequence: CASRPGGGNEQFF.